This TCR beta chain comes out of a study of glioma-infiltrating T cells. This clonotype came up a few times. Using RNA template, CDR3s of TCR alpha and beta were amplified with iRepertoire arm-PCR. Via MiXCR, TCRdb re-called the multiplex PCR reads, giving one row per CDR3 protein. The table shows under 150,000 distinct CDR3 sequences, with roughly two fifths occurring only once. V was pared by 11 bases and J by 8 bases, with 8 bases of the junction left unmatched. Germline lookup yields CDR1 MNHNY and CDR2 SVGAGI (reference sequence). CDR3 length: 14 amino acids. Source material: glioma tissue, nonneoplastic brain tissue, or PBMCs (not recorded which). The chain joins TRBV6-6 to TRBJ2-1; 14 bases fit TRBD2. This TCR was recovered from a human donor with low-grade glioma or glioblastoma, undergoing nonglioma brain surgery, or in good health (not recorded which). DNA for the CDR3: TGTGCCTCAAACACGGGACTAGCGGGAGATGAGCAGTTCTTC. It is translated as CASNTGLAGDEQFF.